Listed below are T cell receptor beta chains from one sample, sequenced in a study of follicular helper T cells after annual influenza vaccination. The data were produced by immunoSEQ multiplex PCR, yet TCRdb's version contains in-frame clones alone and is incomplete. This table has 5,500 to 7,500 clones, around four fifths appearing once. Here the sequenced sample was CXCR5- memory CD4+ T cells sorted from blood, taken on the day of influenza vaccination. The receptors here all came from an adult who received the influenza vaccine. The CDR3 runs from the conserved cysteine through the conserved F or W. The D gene is left open where the match is weak. For some rows the clone size is stated as once, few or many, or as a class when expanded; others skip it.

NA	TRBV5-1	TRBJ2-3	NA	CASSLVVASDTQYF	TGCGCCAGCAGCTTGGTGGTAGCGTCTGATACGCAGTATTTT
NA	TRBV7-2	TRBJ2-7	TRBD1	CASSSGTGIYEQYF	TGTGCCAGCAGCTCCGGGACAGGGATCTACGAGCAGTACTTC
NA	TRBV4-1	TRBJ1-3	NA	CASSQGPGNSGNTIYF	TGCGCCAGCAGCCAAGGCCCGGGAAACTCTGGAAACACCATATATTTT
NA	TRBV7-2	TRBJ1-4	NA	CASSFGGEREKLFF	TGTGCCAGCAGCTTTGGGGGGGAACGAGAAAAACTGTTTTTT
NA	TRBV19	TRBJ2-1	TRBD2	CASSIRAGGRYVVPFF	TGTGCCAGTAGTATACGGGCGGGGGGGCGGTACGTTGTTCCGTTCTTC
NA	TRBV10-3	TRBJ2-2	TRBD2	CAISERSGGSTGELFF	TGTGCCATCAGTGAGCGTAGCGGGGGTTCCACCGGGGAGCTGTTTTTT
NA	TRBV7-2	TRBJ2-1	TRBD2	CASSLFTGWLAGNNEQFF	TGTGCCAGCAGCTTATTTACAGGCTGGCTAGCGGGCAACAATGAGCAGTTCTTC
few	TRBV7-9	TRBJ1-6	NA	CASSLAFSPLHF	TGTGCCAGCAGCTTAGCGTTTTCACCCCTCCACTTT
NA	TRBV5-4	TRBJ2-1	TRBD2	CASSAGTSGSYNEQFF	TGTGCCAGCAGCGCCGGGACTAGCGGGTCCTACAATGAGCAGTTCTTC
NA	TRBV2	TRBJ2-5	TRBD2	CASQSVAGGQETQYF	TGTGCCAGCCAATCCGTAGCGGGGGGCCAAGAGACCCAGTACTTC
NA	TRBV13	TRBJ2-6	NA	CASSLGSQISGANVLTF	TGTGCCAGCAGCTTAGGTTCACAGATCTCTGGGGCCAACGTCCTGACTTTC
NA	TRBV19	TRBJ1-3	NA	CASSIEDSHSGNTIYF	TGTGCCAGTAGTATCGAGGACAGCCACTCTGGAAACACCATATATTTT
NA	TRBV28	TRBJ2-5	NA	CASTLSGLGETQYF	TGTGCCAGCACTCTTTCGGGGCTGGGAGAGACCCAGTACTTC
NA	TRBV6-5	TRBJ2-7	TRBD1	CASSREQGAHEQYF	TGTGCCAGCAGCCGGGAACAGGGGGCTCACGAGCAGTACTTC
NA	TRBV5-4	TRBJ1-1	NA	CASSWGHAEAFF	TGTGCCAGCAGTTGGGGGCACGCTGAAGCTTTCTTT
NA	TRBV27	TRBJ2-7	TRBD1	CASSLNRGLYEQYF	TGTGCCAGCAGTTTAAACAGGGGCCTATACGAGCAGTACTTC
NA	TRBV7-9	TRBJ1-4	NA	CASSSPPGTEKLFF	TGTGCCAGCAGCTCCCCCCCAGGCACGGAAAAACTGTTTTTT
once	TRBV5-6	TRBJ2-7	TRBD2	CASSFDPGLAGPGEQYF	TGTGCCAGCAGCTTTGACCCGGGGCTAGCGGGGCCGGGAGAGCAGTACTTC
few	TRBV19	TRBJ1-1	NA	CASTTLSLSQTEAFF	TGTGCCTCCACCACGTTATCGTTGTCCCAAACTGAAGCTTTCTTT
NA	TRBV5-1	TRBJ2-5	NA	CASSLRSGRETQYF	TGCGCCAGCAGCTTGAGGTCTGGTAGGGAGACCCAGTACTTC
NA	TRBV7-9	TRBJ1-3	NA	CASSPGAGNTIYF	TGTGCCAGCAGCCCCGGCGCTGGAAACACCATATATTTT
NA	TRBV28	TRBJ2-2	TRBD1	CASVTAGTGHTGELFF	TGTGCCAGCGTTACCGCCGGGACAGGTCACACCGGGGAGCTGTTTTTT
NA	TRBV19	TRBJ1-4	NA	CASSMDSEFEKLFF	TGTGCCAGTAGTATGGACAGCGAGTTTGAAAAACTGTTTTTT
NA	TRBV4-2	TRBJ1-2	TRBD1	CASSQDRVDYGYTF	TGTGCCAGCAGCCAGGACAGGGTTGACTATGGCTACACCTTC
NA	TRBV7-9	TRBJ2-3	NA	CASSLRQQTSTDTQYF	TGTGCCAGCAGCTTGCGGCAACAGACCAGCACAGATACGCAGTATTTT
NA	TRBV10-3	TRBJ1-2	NA	CAIGGEQGNYGYTF	TGTGCCATCGGGGGGGAGCAGGGCAACTATGGCTACACCTTC
NA	TRBV12-5	TRBJ1-1	NA	CASGLPEVRTEAFF	TGTGCTAGTGGTTTGCCCGAAGTTAGGACTGAAGCTTTCTTT
once	TRBV7-9	TRBJ1-4	TRBD1	CASSLLRQGRKEKLFF	TGTGCCAGCAGCTTACTCCGACAGGGTAGAAAAGAAAAACTGTTTTTT
NA	TRBV7-9	TRBJ2-2	NA	CASSFSVGTGELFF	TGTGCCAGCAGCTTTTCGGTTGGGACCGGGGAGCTGTTTTTT
NA	TRBV2	TRBJ2-3	TRBD2	CASSRLAGAITDTQYF	TGTGCCAGCAGCCGACTAGCGGGGGCAATCACAGATACGCAGTATTTT
NA	TRBV2	TRBJ1-5	NA	CASSGRWVGYSNQPQHF	TGTGCCAGCAGTGGCCGATGGGTGGGGTATAGCAATCAGCCCCAGCATTTT
few	TRBV4-2	TRBJ1-4	NA	CASSQDRTTNEKLFF	TGTGCCAGCAGCCAAGATCGGACAACTAATGAAAAACTGTTTTTT
NA	TRBV5-8	TRBJ2-1	TRBD1	CASSSAGTAYNEQFF	TGTGCCAGCAGCTCTGCAGGGACAGCCTACAATGAGCAGTTCTTC
NA	TRBV15	TRBJ1-6	NA	CATSRDQGTIYNSPLHF	TGTGCCACCAGCAGAGATCAGGGCACGATTTATAATTCACCCCTCCACTTT
NA	TRBV7-9	TRBJ2-1	NA	CASSLVYIGTLGNEQFF	TGTGCCAGCAGCTTAGTATACATTGGGACCCTTGGCAATGAGCAGTTCTTC
NA	TRBV5-6	TRBJ2-3	TRBD2	CASSLAGGPTDTQYF	TGTGCCAGCAGCTTAGCGGGGGGCCCCACAGATACGCAGTATTTT
NA	TRBV2	TRBJ2-3	NA	CASRLKGRTDTQYF	TGTGCCAGCAGACTAAAGGGCCGCACAGATACGCAGTATTTT
few	TRBV9	TRBJ2-3	NA	CASSVAGGRTDTQYF	TGTGCCAGCAGCGTAGCTGGGGGCCGCACAGATACGCAGTATTTT
NA	TRBV2	TRBJ1-2	NA	CASSLIGNYGYTF	TGTGCCAGCAGTTTAATTGGAAACTATGGCTACACCTTC
NA	TRBV5-1	TRBJ2-2	TRBD1	CASSSTGGIYTGELFF	TGCGCCAGCAGCTCAACAGGGGGCATTTACACCGGGGAGCTGTTTTTT
NA	TRBV25-1	TRBJ2-1	NA	CASSTSGVSYNEQFF	TGTGCCAGCAGCACCAGTGGGGTTTCCTACAATGAGCAGTTCTTC
NA	TRBV10-3	TRBJ2-5	NA	CAISGRDPTETQYF	TGTGCCATCAGTGGTAGGGACCCGACAGAGACCCAGTACTTC
NA	TRBV14	TRBJ2-7	TRBD1	CASSRWTGPYEQYF	TGTGCCAGCAGCCGCTGGACAGGACCTTACGAGCAGTACTTC
NA	TRBV7-2	TRBJ2-3	TRBD2	CASSLRSGGGTDTQYF	TGTGCCAGCAGCCTCCGAAGCGGGGGGGGAACAGATACGCAGTATTTT
NA	TRBV5-1	TRBJ2-5	NA	CASSLIGQQETQYF	TGCGCCAGCAGCTTGATAGGACAGCAAGAGACCCAGTACTTC
NA	TRBV6-1	TRBJ2-6	NA	CASSEWAVSGANVLTF	TGTGCCAGCAGTGAATGGGCAGTCTCTGGGGCCAACGTCCTGACTTTC
NA	TRBV11-3	TRBJ2-7	NA	CASSFLQRDSYEQYF	TGTGCCAGCAGCTTTCTCCAGAGGGACTCCTACGAGCAGTACTTC
few	TRBV6-1	TRBJ1-5	NA	CASSENESNQPQHF	TGTGCCAGCAGTGAAAACGAGAGCAATCAGCCCCAGCATTTT
NA	TRBV6-1	TRBJ1-1	NA	CASRVQENTEAFF	TGTGCCAGCAGGGTACAGGAGAACACTGAAGCTTTCTTT
NA	TRBV19	TRBJ1-2	NA	CASSATGTLLTYGYTF	TGTGCCAGTAGTGCGACCGGGACCCTTCTCACCTATGGCTACACCTTC
NA	TRBV6-5	TRBJ1-1	TRBD1	CASSQTGGYTEAFF	TGTGCCAGCAGTCAAACAGGGGGCTACACTGAAGCTTTCTTT
NA	TRBV9	TRBJ2-2	NA	CASSVAGVGTGELFF	TGTGCCAGCAGCGTAGCAGGGGTCGGGACCGGGGAGCTGTTTTTT
NA	TRBV5-8	TRBJ1-1	NA	CASSNPFGNTEAFF	TGTGCCAGCAGCAACCCTTTTGGGAACACTGAAGCTTTCTTT
NA	TRBV5-3	TRBJ1-3	NA	CARSLSDSWGAAGNTIYF	TGTGCCAGAAGCTTGTCGGACTCGTGGGGGGCGGCTGGAAACACCATATATTTT
NA	TRBV28	TRBJ1-5	NA	CASSLRGFSGNQPQHF	TGTGCCAGCAGTTTAAGAGGTTTTTCGGGCAATCAGCCCCAGCATTTT
NA	TRBV5-1	TRBJ2-5	NA	CASSFSPTQETQYF	TGCGCCAGCAGCTTTTCCCCCACCCAAGAGACCCAGTACTTC
NA	TRBV27	TRBJ2-5	NA	CASSFDSGRSAQYF	TGTGCCAGCAGTTTCGACAGCGGCCGGTCGGCCCAGTACTTC
few	TRBV7-3	TRBJ2-6	NA	CASSLIGRGSSGANVLTF	TGTGCCAGCAGCTTAATCGGCAGGGGTTCGTCTGGGGCCAACGTCCTGACTTTC
NA	TRBV6-1	TRBJ1-5	NA	CASSEFQDISNQPQHF	TGTGCCAGCAGTGAATTTCAAGACATTAGCAATCAGCCCCAGCATTTT